A selection of T cell receptor beta chains follows, all from one sample in a study of early T cells in non-severe SARS-CoV-2 infection. MiXCR, run by TCRdb on the 5' RACE reads, gives a single entry per CDR3 protein. This sample has fewer than 30,000 distinct CDR3 sequences, with around 5% found just once. The sequenced sample consisted of whole blood. These receptor sequences come from an adult who was a healthcare worker with PCR-confirmed SARS-CoV-2 infection or an uninfected control (not recorded which). Each CDR3 is given with its conserved first and last residue. A D gene is named only where the DNA matches it firmly. A row's size may be missing; if present it is once, few, many or a size class.

abundance	d_gene	v_gene	j_gene	CDR3nt	CDR3aa
many	.	TRBV3-1	TRBJ2-3	TGTGCCAGCAGCCAATTCCAAAGACAAGAAGAAATCACAGATACGCAGTATTTT	CASSQFQRQEEITDTQYF
many	.	TRBV7-6	TRBJ2-5	TGTGCCAGCAGTCGAAGTATGGTCGGTCGGGAGACCCAGTACTTC	CASSRSMVGRETQYF
many	TRBD1	TRBV20-1	TRBJ1-5	TGCAGTGTGGGACAGTCAGAATTCGGGCAGCCCCAGCATTTT	CSVGQSEFGQPQHF
many	.	TRBV20-1	TRBJ1-2	TGCAGTGCTAGCGACTTTCGAGCCCTCTATGGAGGCTACACCTTC	CSASDFRALYGGYTF
many	.	TRBV20-1	TRBJ1-1	TGCAGTGCTAGTCTATACACTGAAGCTTTCTTT	CSASLYTEAFF
.	.	TRBV20-1	TRBJ2-7	TGCAGTGCTAGAGATCGTTTGGACCCTCTCCCAGACGAGCAGTACTTC	CSARDRLDPLPDEQYF
many	.	TRBV11-2	TRBJ2-7	TGTGCCAGCAGCAGGGGAGCCTACGAGCAGTACTTC	CASSRGAYEQYF
many	.	TRBV21-1	TRBJ2-7	TGTGCCAGCAGCAAAGGAGGTCGCCGCAGCTCCTACGAGCAGTACTTC	CASSKGGRRSSYEQYF
many	.	TRBV5-1	TRBJ1-5	TGCGCCAGCAGCCCCGGCGGGGGCAATCAGCCCCAGCATTTT	CASSPGGGNQPQHF
few	TRBD2	TRBV18	TRBJ2-1	TGTGCCAGCTCGCTTCAGGGGATCCCGACTAGCGGGAGCGATAATGAGCAGTTCTTC	CASSLQGIPTSGSDNEQFF
many	TRBD1	TRBV7-2	TRBJ2-3	TGTGCCAGCAGCACACGACAGGGCGAAGATACGCAGTATTTT	CASSTRQGEDTQYF
many	.	TRBV18	TRBJ1-1	TGTGCCAGCTCACGATCGGGGCGAGGAACTGAAGCTTTCTTT	CASSRSGRGTEAFF
medium-sized	TRBD2	TRBV20-1	TRBJ2-1	TGCAGTGCTAGAGGAGGGACAGGGGAGGGACTAGCGGGACGGTACAGTTGGTATGAGCAGTTCTTC	CSARGGTGEGLAGRYSWYEQFF
many	.	TRBV6-5	TRBJ1-1	TGTGCCAGCAGTTACAGAGGGGCCGGTGAAGCTTTCTTT	CASSYRGAGEAFF
many	TRBD1	TRBV11-2	TRBJ1-4	TGTGCCAGCAGCCCCGAAGGTCTAAGGACAGGGACTAATGAAAAACTGTTTTTT	CASSPEGLRTGTNEKLFF
many	.	TRBV28	TRBJ2-2	TGTGCCAGCAGTTCCGGGGAGCTGTTTTTT	CASSSGELFF
many	.	TRBV25-1	TRBJ2-7	TGTGCCAGCAGTGAATTCCAGGGGCTCTACGAGCAGTACTTC	CASSEFQGLYEQYF
few	TRBD2	TRBV7-2	TRBJ2-1	TGTGCCAGCAGTCTAACCGGGACTAGCGGCAATGAGCAGTTCTTC	CASSLTGTSGNEQFF
few	TRBD1	TRBV20-1	TRBJ1-2	TGCAGTGCCAGACAGGGACAAAACTATGGCTACACCTTC	CSARQGQNYGYTF
.	TRBD1	TRBV5-5	TRBJ1-5	TGTGCCAGCAGGGATCGGGACAGGGGAGATCAGCCCCAGCATTTT	CASRDRDRGDQPQHF
many	TRBD2	TRBV29-1	TRBJ2-1	TGCAGCGTGGCAAGACTAGCGGGAGACCCCTTTAGGGTCGGGGAGCAGTTCTTC	CSVARLAGDPFRVGEQFF
many	.	TRBV18	TRBJ2-4	TGTGCCAGCTCACCCCGGCCAGTTGGATTAGCCAAAAACATTCAGTACTTC	CASSPRPVGLAKNIQYF
.	TRBD1	TRBV28	TRBJ1-5	TGTGCCAGCACCATGGGACAGGGGGCAGAACAGCCCCAGCATTTT	CASTMGQGAEQPQHF
many	.	TRBV7-7	TRBJ2-5	TGTGCCAGCGCCCGAGGAAGACGACAAGAGACCCAGTACTTC	CASARGRRQETQYF
many	.	TRBV2	TRBJ1-1	TGTGCCAGAAGGACAGCGAACACTGAAGCTTTCTTT	CARRTANTEAFF
.	TRBD1	TRBV7-9	TRBJ2-7	TGTGCCAGCAGCTTTGGGACAGGGCTCTACGAGCAGTACTTC	CASSFGTGLYEQYF
.	TRBD1	TRBV12-3/TRBV12-4	TRBJ1-2	TGTGCCAGCAGTCCAGGACAGGATTATGGCTACACCTTC	CASSPGQDYGYTF
few	.	TRBV7-2	TRBJ2-7	TGTGCCAGCAGCTTACGCCTCCTCTACGAGCAGTACTTC	CASSLRLLYEQYF
few	.	TRBV20-1	TRBJ1-5	TGCAGTGCTCCGGCCCCCCGAGGGGTAAGCAATCAGCCCCAGCATTTT	CSAPAPRGVSNQPQHF
many	.	TRBV20-1	TRBJ2-3	TGCAGTGCTAGGGTTCCGCTAGTCGCAGATACGCAGTATTTT	CSARVPLVADTQYF
many	TRBD1	TRBV4-1	TRBJ2-5	TGCGCCAGCAGCCAATACGGGACAGGGAAAGAGACCCAGTACTTC	CASSQYGTGKETQYF
many	TRBD2	TRBV7-3	TRBJ2-2	TGTGCCAGCAGCTTAGGCCTAGCGGGGTTCACCGGGGAGCTGTTTTTT	CASSLGLAGFTGELFF
.	TRBD2	TRBV2	TRBJ2-1	TGTGCCAGCAGGGCGGGACTAGCGTTCTACAATGAGCAGTTCTTC	CASRAGLAFYNEQFF
many	.	TRBV20-1	TRBJ2-1	TGCACCGCGGGACAAACCAATGAGCAGTTCTTC	CTAGQTNEQFF
few	.	TRBV14	TRBJ2-7	TGTGCCAGCAAAGGTGCAGGGAACTACTACGAGCAGTACTTC	CASKGAGNYYEQYF
many	.	TRBV4-1	TRBJ1-2	TGCGCCAGCAGCCAAGATCATGGGGGAATTGGCTACACCTTC	CASSQDHGGIGYTF
many	.	TRBV27	TRBJ1-5	TGTGCCAGCAGTTTAGCAGGTGGTAATCAGCCCCAGCATTTT	CASSLAGGNQPQHF
.	TRBD1	TRBV12-3/TRBV12-4	TRBJ1-1	TGTGCCAGCAGGTGGGACAGCCTGAACACTGAAGCTTTCTTT	CASRWDSLNTEAFF
many	.	TRBV7-2	TRBJ1-2	TGTGCCAGCAGCTTAGGACCCGACAGCTCTAACTATGGCTACACCTTC	CASSLGPDSSNYGYTF
.	TRBD1	TRBV19	TRBJ2-5	TGTGCCAGTAGTCCCGAAGGGGGCAGGGAGACCCAGTACTTC	CASSPEGGRETQYF
many	.	TRBV20-1	TRBJ1-5	TGCAGTGCTTCTCCCGGTTTTGCATCACGCAATCAGCCCCAGCATTTT	CSASPGFASRNQPQHF
many	TRBD2	TRBV29-1	TRBJ2-7	TGCAGCGCCCTGACTAGCGGGAGCTACGAGCAGTACTTC	CSALTSGSYEQYF
many	TRBD2	TRBV6-1	TRBJ2-7	TGTGCCAGCAGGGTGGGACTAGCGGGAGGAAGCTCCTACGAGCAGTACTTC	CASRVGLAGGSSYEQYF
many	TRBD2	TRBV7-2	TRBJ2-3	TGTGCCAGCAGCTTAGCGCATTCCCCGGGACTAGCGGGGGGAAATACGCAGTATTTT	CASSLAHSPGLAGGNTQYF
.	TRBD2	TRBV20-1	TRBJ2-5	TGCAGTGCTAGAGATCTAGCGGGCCAACCTCAAGAGACCCAGTACTTC	CSARDLAGQPQETQYF
.	.	TRBV3-1	TRBJ2-1	TGTGCCAGCAGCCAAACAACCCAAGCCAATCACAATGAGCAGTTCTTC	CASSQTTQANHNEQFF
many	TRBD1	TRBV7-9	TRBJ1-1	TGTGCCAGCAGCACCGTCAGACAGGGCACTGAAGCTTTCTTT	CASSTVRQGTEAFF
many	.	TRBV6-5	TRBJ2-1	TGTGCCAGCAGTTACTCGGGGGCTGAAACCTACAATGAGCAGTTCTTC	CASSYSGAETYNEQFF
few	.	TRBV5-5	TRBJ2-3	TGTGCCAGCACATCCCCCCCGGGTGCGGGGAGCACAGATACGCAGTATTTT	CASTSPPGAGSTDTQYF
many	TRBD2	TRBV27	TRBJ2-2	TGTGCCAGCAGGGCGGGAGCGTACACCGGGGAGCTGTTTTTT	CASRAGAYTGELFF
many	TRBD1	TRBV6-2/TRBV6-3	TRBJ1-5	TGTGCCAGCAGTTACCAGGGGACAGGCAATCAGCCCCAGCATTTT	CASSYQGTGNQPQHF
many	.	TRBV28	TRBJ1-1	TGTGCCAGCAGTTTCAAGGCAAGGGCTTTCTTT	CASSFKARAFF
many	.	TRBV29-1	TRBJ1-1	TGCAGCGTTAAGGGACGGTTGGGTACTGAAGCTTTCTTT	CSVKGRLGTEAFF
many	.	TRBV12-3/TRBV12-4	TRBJ1-4	TGTGCCAGCAGTTTAGCAGGGACGGCTGAAAAACTGTTTTTT	CASSLAGTAEKLFF
many	.	TRBV7-2	TRBJ2-2	TGTGCCAGCAGCTTATTGGCAGCGAACACCGGGGAGCTGTTTTTT	CASSLLAANTGELFF